This record looks at one T cell receptor beta chain sequence and its context. The sample originates from a study of T cell changes during pregnancy in multiple sclerosis. TCRdb keeps only in-frame clones here, not all; method: immunoSEQ multiplex PCR. The sample lists 40,000 to 55,000 clones, 85% to 90% occurring once. The germline CDR1 and CDR2 sequences are MNHEY and SVGAGI. The CDR3 has 15 amino acids. V lost 0 bases and J lost 1, with 9 bases in between. This TCR was recovered from a female donor with multiple sclerosis, enrolled in a pregnancy study. Sequencing was performed on CD4+ T cells from peripheral blood mononuclear cells, taken in the first trimester of pregnancy. This sequence joins TRBV6-5 and TRBJ1-1; the D is unclear. CDR3 DNA: TGTGCCAGCAGTTACTCGACATATGGGAACACTGAAGCTTTCTTT. Translation gives CASSYSTYGNTEAFF.